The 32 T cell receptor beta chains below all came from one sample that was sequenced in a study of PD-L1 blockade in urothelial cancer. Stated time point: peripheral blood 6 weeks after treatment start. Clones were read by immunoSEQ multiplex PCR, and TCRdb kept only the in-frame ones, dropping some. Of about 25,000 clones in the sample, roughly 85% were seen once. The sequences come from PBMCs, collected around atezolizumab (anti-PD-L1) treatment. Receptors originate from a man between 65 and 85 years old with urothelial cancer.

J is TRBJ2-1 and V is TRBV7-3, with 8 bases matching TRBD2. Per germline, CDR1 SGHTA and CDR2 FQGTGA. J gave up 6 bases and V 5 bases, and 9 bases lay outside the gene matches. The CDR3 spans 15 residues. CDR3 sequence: CASSPFLTSGNEQFF. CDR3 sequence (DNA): TGTGCCAGCAGCCCTTTCCTCACTAGCGGCAATGAGCAGTTCTTC.

CDR3 sequence (DNA): TGCGCCAGCAGCGGGTTGACAGGGGGCAATTCGAAGACCCAGTACTTC. Translation gives CASSGLTGGNSKTQYF. The J gene is TRBJ2-5, the V gene TRBV5-1; 10 bases agree with TRBD1. Germline assignment: CDR1 SGHRS and CDR2 YFSETQ. The CDR3 covers 16 residues. V gave up 4 bases and J gave up 6 bases; unmatched junction bases: 12.

Written as DNA, the CDR3 is TGTGCCAGCAGCTTGGCCGGGTCTATCTCCTACGAGCAGTACTTC. This encodes CASSLAGSISYEQYF. The J gene is TRBJ2-7, the V gene TRBV5-8; D is undetermined. The CDR3 contains 15 residues. Germline V gives CDR1 SGHTS, CDR2 YDEGEE. The V end was cut by 0 bases, the J end by 0 bases, with 10 bases between.

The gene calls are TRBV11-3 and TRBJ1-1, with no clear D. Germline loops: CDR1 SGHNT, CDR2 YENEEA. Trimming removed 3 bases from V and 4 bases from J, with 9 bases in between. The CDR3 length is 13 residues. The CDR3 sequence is CASSLSEVTEAFF. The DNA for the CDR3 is TGTGCCAGCAGCTTGTCCGAGGTCACTGAAGCTTTCTTT.

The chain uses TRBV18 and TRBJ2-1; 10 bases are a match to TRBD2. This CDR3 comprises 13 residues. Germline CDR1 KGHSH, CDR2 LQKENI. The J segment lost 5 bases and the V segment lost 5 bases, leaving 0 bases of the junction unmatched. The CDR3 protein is CASSGLADNEQFF. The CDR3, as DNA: TGTGCCAGCTCAGGACTAGCGGACAATGAGCAGTTCTTC.

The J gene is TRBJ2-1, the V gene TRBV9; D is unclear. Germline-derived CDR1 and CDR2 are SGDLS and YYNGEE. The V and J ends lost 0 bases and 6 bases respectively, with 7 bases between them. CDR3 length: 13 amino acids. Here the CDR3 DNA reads TGTGCCAGCAGCGTAGGAGACTTCAATGAGCAGTTCTTC. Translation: CASSVGDFNEQFF.

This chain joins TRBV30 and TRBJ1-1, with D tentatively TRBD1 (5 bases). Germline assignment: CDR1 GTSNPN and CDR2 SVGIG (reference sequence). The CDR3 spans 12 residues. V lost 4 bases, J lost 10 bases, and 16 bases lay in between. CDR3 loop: CAWTPPGGIAFF. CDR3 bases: TGTGCCTGGACCCCCCCGGGGGGTATAGCTTTCTTT.

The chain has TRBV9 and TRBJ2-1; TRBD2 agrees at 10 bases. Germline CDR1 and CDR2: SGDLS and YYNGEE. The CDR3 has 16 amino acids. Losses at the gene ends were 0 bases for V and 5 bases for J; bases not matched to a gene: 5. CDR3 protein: CASSVGAGGPHNEQFF. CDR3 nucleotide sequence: TGTGCCAGCAGCGTAGGAGCGGGAGGGCCTCACAATGAGCAGTTCTTC.

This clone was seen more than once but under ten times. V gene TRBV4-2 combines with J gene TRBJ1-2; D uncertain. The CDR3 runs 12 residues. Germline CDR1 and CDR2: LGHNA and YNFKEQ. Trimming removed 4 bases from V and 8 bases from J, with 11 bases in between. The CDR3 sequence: CASSREDLGYTF. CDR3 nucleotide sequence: TGTGCCAGCAGCCGCGAAGATCTAGGCTACACCTTC.

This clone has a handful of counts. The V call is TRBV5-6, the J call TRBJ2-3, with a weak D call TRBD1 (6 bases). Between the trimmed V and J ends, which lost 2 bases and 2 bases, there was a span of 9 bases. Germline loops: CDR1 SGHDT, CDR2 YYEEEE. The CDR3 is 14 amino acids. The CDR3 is CASSLYRDTDTQYF. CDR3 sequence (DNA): TGTGCCAGCAGCTTATACAGGGACACAGATACGCAGTATTTT.

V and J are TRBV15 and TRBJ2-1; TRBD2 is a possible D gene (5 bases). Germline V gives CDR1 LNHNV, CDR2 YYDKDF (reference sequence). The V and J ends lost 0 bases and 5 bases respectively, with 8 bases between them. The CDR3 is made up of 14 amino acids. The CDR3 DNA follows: TGTGCCACCAGCAGAGATCGAGGGAACAATGAGCAGTTCTTC. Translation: CATSRDRGNNEQFF.

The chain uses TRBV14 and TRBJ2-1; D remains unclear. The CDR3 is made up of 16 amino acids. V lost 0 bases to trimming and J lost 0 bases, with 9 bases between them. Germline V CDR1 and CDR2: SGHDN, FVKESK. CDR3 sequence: CASSQDFLSSYNEQFF. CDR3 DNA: TGTGCCAGCAGCCAAGATTTCTTGAGCTCCTACAATGAGCAGTTCTTC. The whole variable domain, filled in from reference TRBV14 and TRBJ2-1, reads EAGVTQFPSHSVIEKGQTVTLRCDPISGHDNLYWYRRVMGKEIKFLLHFVKESKQDESGMPNNRFLAERTGGTYSTLKVQPAELEDSGVYFCASSQDFLSSYNEQFFGPGTRLTVL.

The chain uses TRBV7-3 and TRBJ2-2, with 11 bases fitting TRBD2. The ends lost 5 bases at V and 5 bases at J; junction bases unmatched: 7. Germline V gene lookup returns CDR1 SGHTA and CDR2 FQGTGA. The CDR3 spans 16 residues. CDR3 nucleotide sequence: TGTGCCAGCAGCCAAACTAGCGGGAGAGGTACCGGGGAGCTGTTTTTT. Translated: CASSQTSGRGTGELFF.

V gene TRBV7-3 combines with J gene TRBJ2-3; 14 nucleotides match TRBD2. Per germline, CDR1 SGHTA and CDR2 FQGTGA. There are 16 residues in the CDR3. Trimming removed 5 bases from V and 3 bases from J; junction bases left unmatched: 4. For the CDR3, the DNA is TGTGCCAGCAGCCTGGGGACTAGCGGGAGAACAGATACGCAGTATTTT. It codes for CASSLGTSGRTDTQYF.

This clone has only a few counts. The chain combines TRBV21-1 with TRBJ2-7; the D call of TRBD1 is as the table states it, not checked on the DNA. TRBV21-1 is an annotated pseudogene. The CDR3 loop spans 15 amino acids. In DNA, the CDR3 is TGTGCCAGCAGCAAAGGGGACAGTCGCTCCTACGAGCAGTACTTC. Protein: CASSKGDSRSYEQYF.

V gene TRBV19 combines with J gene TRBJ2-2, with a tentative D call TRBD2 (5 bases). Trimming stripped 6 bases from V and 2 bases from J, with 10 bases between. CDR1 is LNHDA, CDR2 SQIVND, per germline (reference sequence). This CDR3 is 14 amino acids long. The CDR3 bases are TGTGCCAGTAGGGGTCTAGCCAACACCGGGGAGCTGTTTTTT. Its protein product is CASRGLANTGELFF.

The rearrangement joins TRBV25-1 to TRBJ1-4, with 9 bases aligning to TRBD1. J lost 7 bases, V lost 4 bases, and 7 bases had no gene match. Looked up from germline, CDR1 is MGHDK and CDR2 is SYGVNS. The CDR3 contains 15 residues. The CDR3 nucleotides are TGTGCCAGCAGTGTTGGGACAGGGTGGTTTGAAAAACTGTTTTTT. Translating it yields CASSVGTGWFEKLFF.

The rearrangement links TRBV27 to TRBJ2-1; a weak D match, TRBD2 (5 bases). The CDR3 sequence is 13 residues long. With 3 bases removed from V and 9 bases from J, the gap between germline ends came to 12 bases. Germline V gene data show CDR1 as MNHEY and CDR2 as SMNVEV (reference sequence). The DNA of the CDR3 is TGTGCCAGCAGTTTCGAGGGCTGGACTGAGCAGTTCTTC. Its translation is CASSFEGWTEQFF.

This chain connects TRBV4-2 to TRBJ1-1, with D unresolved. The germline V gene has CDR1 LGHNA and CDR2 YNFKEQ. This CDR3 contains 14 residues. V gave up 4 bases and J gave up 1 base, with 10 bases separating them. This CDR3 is CASSLLQSNTEAFF. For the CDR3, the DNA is TGTGCCAGCAGCCTTCTCCAGTCGAACACTGAAGCTTTCTTT.

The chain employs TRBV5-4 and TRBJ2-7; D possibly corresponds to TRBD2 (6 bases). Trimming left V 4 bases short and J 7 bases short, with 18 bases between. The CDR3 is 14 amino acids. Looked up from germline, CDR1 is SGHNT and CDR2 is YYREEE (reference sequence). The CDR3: CASSPGIAASEQYF. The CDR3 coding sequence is TGTGCCAGCAGCCCCGGGATAGCGGCATCAGAGCAGTACTTC.

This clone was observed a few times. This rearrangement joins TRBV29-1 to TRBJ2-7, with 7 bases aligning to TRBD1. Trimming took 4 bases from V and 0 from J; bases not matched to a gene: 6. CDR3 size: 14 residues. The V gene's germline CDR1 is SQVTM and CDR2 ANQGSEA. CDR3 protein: CSVVVGGISYEQYF. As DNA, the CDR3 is TGCAGCGTTGTAGTAGGGGGCATCTCCTACGAGCAGTACTTC.

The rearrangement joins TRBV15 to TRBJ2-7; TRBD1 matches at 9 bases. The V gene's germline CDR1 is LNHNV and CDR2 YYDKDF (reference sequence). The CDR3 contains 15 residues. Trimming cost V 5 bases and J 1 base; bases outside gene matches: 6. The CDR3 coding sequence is TGTGCCACCAGCGGATCGGGACAGGGATCCTACGAGCAGTACTTC. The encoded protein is CATSGSGQGSYEQYF.

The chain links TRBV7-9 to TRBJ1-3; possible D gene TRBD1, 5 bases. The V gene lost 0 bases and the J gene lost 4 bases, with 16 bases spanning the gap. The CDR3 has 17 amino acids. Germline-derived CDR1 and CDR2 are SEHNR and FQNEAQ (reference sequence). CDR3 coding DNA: TGTGCCAGCAGCTTAGCGGATTTGGGGGGTGTCGGAAACACCATATATTTT. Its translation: CASSLADLGGVGNTIYF.

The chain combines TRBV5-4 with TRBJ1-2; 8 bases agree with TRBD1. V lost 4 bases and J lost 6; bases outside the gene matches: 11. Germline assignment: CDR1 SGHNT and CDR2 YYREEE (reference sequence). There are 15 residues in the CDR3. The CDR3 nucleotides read TGTGCCAGCAGCGGGAATCCGACAGGGGAGAATGGCTACACCTTC. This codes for CASSGNPTGENGYTF.

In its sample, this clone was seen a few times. The CDR3 loop reads CASRAGGTYGYTF. Written as DNA, the CDR3 is TGTGCCAGCAGGGCGGGGGGGACCTATGGCTACACCTTC. The chain is built from TRBV25-1 and TRBJ1-2; weak D call: TRBD1 (5 bases). This CDR3 is 13 amino acids long. The V gene's germline CDR1 is MGHDK and CDR2 SYGVNS. V was trimmed by 6 bases and J by 4 bases, leaving 12 bases between them.

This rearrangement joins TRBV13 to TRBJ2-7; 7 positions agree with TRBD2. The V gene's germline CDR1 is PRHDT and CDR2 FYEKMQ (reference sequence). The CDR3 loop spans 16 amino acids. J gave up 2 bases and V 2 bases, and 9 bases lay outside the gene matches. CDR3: CASSLSAGLLTYEQYF. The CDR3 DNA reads TGTGCCAGCAGCTTATCCGCGGGACTATTAACCTACGAGCAGTACTTC.

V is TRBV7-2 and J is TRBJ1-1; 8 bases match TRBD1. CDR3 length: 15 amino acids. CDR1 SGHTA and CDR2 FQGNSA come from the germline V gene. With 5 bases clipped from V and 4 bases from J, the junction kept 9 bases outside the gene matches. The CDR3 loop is CASSPQGASGTEAFF. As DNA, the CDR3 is TGTGCCAGCAGCCCCCAGGGGGCGTCGGGCACTGAAGCTTTCTTT.

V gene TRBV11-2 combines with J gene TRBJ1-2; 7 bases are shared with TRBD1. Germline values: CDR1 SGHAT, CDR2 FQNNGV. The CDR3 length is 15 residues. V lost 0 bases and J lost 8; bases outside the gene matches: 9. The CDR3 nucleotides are TGTGCCAGCAGCTTAGACCGGACAGGAGAAGACGGCTACACCTTC. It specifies CASSLDRTGEDGYTF.

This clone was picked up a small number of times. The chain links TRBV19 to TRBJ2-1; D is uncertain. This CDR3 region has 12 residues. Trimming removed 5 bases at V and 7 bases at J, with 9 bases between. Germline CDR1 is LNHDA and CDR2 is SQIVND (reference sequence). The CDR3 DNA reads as TGTGCCAGTAGTCAGGCTGCTAATGAGCAGTTCTTC. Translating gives CASSQAANEQFF. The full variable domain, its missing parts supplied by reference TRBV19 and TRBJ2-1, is DGGITQSPKYLFRKEGQNVTLSCEQNLNHDAMYWYRQDPGQGLRLIYYSQIVNDFQKGDIAEGYSVSREKKESFPLTVTSAQKNPTAFYLCASSQAANEQFFGPGTRLTVL.

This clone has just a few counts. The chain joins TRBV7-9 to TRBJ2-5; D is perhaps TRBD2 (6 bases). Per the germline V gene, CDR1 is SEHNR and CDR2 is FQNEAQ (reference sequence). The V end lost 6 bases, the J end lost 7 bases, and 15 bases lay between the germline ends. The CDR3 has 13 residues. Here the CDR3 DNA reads TGTGCCAGCAGGGGGGGTAGCCGGAGGACCCAGTACTTC. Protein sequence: CASRGGSRRTQYF.

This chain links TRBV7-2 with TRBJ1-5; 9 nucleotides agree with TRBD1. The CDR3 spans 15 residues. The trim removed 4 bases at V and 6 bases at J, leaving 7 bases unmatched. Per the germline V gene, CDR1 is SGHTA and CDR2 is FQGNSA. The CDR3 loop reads CASSSITGGGQPQHF. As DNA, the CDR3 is TGTGCCAGCAGCTCGATCACAGGGGGCGGTCAGCCCCAGCATTTT.

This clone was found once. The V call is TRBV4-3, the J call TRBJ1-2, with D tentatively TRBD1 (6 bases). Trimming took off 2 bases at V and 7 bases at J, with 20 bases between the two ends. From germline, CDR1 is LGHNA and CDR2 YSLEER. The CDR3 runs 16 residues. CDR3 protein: CASSQTVKRGGIGYTF. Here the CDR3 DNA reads TGCGCCAGCAGCCAAACCGTTAAAAGGGGGGGCATTGGCTACACCTTC.